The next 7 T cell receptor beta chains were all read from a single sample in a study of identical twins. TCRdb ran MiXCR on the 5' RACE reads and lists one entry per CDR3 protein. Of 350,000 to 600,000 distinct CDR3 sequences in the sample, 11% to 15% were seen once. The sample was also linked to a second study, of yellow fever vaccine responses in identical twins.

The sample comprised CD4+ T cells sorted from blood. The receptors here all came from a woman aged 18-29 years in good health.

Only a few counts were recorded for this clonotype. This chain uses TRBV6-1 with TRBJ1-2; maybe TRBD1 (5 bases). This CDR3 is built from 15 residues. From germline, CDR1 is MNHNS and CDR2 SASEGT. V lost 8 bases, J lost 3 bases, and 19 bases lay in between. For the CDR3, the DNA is TGTGCCAGCCGGTATGGGGCAACCGCGGACTATGGCTACACCTTC. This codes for CASRYGATADYGYTF.

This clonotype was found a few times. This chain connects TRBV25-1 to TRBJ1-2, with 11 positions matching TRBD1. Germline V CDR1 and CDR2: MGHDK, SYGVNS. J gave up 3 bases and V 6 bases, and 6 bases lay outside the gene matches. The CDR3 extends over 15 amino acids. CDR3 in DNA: TGTGCCAGCAGAACCAGGACAGGGGGCGACTATGGCTACACCTTC. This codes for CASRTRTGGDYGYTF.

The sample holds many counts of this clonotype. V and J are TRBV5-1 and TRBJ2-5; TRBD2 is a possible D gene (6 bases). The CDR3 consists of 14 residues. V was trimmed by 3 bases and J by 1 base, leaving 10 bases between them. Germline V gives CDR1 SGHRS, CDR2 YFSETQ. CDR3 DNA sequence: TGCGCCAGCAGCTCCTTAGCGGCCCAAGAGACCCAGTACTTC. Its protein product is CASSSLAAQETQYF.

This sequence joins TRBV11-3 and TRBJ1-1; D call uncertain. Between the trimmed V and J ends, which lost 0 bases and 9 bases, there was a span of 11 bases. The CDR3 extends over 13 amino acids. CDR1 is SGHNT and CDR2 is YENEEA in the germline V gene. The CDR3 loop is CASSLEGGVQAFF. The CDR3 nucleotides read TGTGCCAGCAGCTTAGAAGGTGGGGTTCAAGCTTTCTTT.

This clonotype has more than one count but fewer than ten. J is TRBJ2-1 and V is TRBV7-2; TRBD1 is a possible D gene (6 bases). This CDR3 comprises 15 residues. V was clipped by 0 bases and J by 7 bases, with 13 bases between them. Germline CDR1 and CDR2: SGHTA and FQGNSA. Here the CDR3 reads CASSLAWGLWNEQFF. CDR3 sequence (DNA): TGTGCCAGCAGCTTAGCGTGGGGGCTTTGGAATGAGCAGTTCTTC.

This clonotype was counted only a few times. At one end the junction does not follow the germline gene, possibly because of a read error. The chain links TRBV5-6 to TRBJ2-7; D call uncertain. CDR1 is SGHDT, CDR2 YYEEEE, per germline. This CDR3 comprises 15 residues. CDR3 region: CASGLQVFAFYEQYF. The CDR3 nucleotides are TGTGCCAGCGGCTTGCAGGTCTTTGCCTTCTACGAGCAGTACTTC.

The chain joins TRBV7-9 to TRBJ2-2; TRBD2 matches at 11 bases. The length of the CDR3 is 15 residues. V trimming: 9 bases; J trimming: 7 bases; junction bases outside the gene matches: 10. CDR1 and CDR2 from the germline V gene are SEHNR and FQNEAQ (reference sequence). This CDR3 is CASPRGTSGVGELFF. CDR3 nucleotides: TGTGCCAGTCCCCGCGGGACTAGCGGAGTCGGGGAGCTGTTTTTT.